This T cell receptor (beta chain) appears in the sequencing data of a study of T cell responses to AZD1222 COVID-19 vaccine. Second doses that came at about 4 or about 12 weeks were put together. This CDR3 region has 12 residues. The germline V gene encodes CDR1 SGHAT and CDR2 FQNNGV. V dropped 5 bases and J dropped 5 bases, with 9 bases sitting between them. This clone was observed a single time. What it recognizes is unknown. Findings and limits, study-wide: Spike was spanned by vaccine-associated CD4 TCRs, which were dominant at 160-218 and 743-854. Donors were chiefly white British, with a greater number of females, and clonal diversity was perhaps underestimated. Repertoires were sampled only after the peak T cell response.

Profiled with immunoSEQ multiplex PCR; TCRdb holds only in-frame clones, not every one. Of tens of thousands of clones in the sample, 80% to 95% were seen once. The material sequenced was peripheral blood, taken 28 days after the second AZD1222 dose. The chain is built from TRBV11-2 and TRBJ2-5, with D hard to call. The source of this sequence is an adult who received the AZD1222 COVID-19 vaccine. The CDR3, as DNA: TGTGCCAGCAGCACCCTCTCGGAGACCCAGTACTTC. Translating gives CASSTLSETQYF.